The next 9 T cell receptor beta chains were all read from a single sample in a study of regulatory T cells in long-lasting Graves disease. Combining iRepertoire HTBI primers with Arm-PCR of CDR3 regions, the authors built TCR beta libraries. MiXCR was run by TCRdb on the multiplex PCR reads, yielding one entry per CDR3 protein. The repertoire holds roughly 500,000 distinct CDR3 sequences, under 25% seen once, with 13% in the top ten. This sample's time point: persistent/refractory GD, antithyroid drugs over 5 years with positive TRAb. There was RNA extracted from PBMCs, and the TCR library was made from it. The material was peripheral blood mononuclear cells (PBMCs), obtained when the disease was refractory, from a patient treated with antithyroid drugs. These receptors originate from a female donor with Graves disease.

This clonotype was counted at least ten times. The V and J genes are TRBV11-2 and TRBJ1-4, with 7 bases identical to TRBD1. The CDR3 spans 18 residues. CDR1 and CDR2 (germline): SGHAT, FQNNGV. Trimming took 4 bases from V and 1 from J; bases not matched to a gene: 12. In nucleotides, the CDR3 is TGTGCCAGCAGCTCAACATACAGGGGAATGAGAACTAATGAAAAACTGTTTTTT. Its protein is CASSSTYRGMRTNEKLFF.

The rearrangement uses TRBV2 and TRBJ2-3, with unresolved D. The CDR3 loop spans 15 amino acids. In germline, CDR1 is SNHLY, CDR2 FYNNEI. Trimming removed 0 bases at V and 1 base at J, with 8 bases between. For the CDR3, the DNA is TGTGCCAGCAGTGAAGCGCTTTTGGGCACAGATACGCAGTATTTT. This translates into CASSEALLGTDTQYF. The full variable domain, rest sourced from reference TRBV2 and TRBJ2-3, is EPEVTQTPSHQVTQMGQEVILRCVPISNHLYFYWYRQILGQKVEFLVSFYNNEISEKSEIFDDQFSVERPDGSNFTLKIRSTKLEDSAMYFCASSEALLGTDTQYFGPGTRLTVL.

This clonotype came up a few times. The chain employs TRBV3-1 and TRBJ2-5, with D possibly TRBD2 on 6 matching bases. CDR3 length: 16 amino acids. Trimming took 5 bases from V and 4 from J, leaving 20 bases between them. In germline, CDR1 is LGHDT, CDR2 YNNKEL (reference sequence). The CDR3 sequence is CASSKRDSVLSETQYF. In DNA form, the CDR3 reads TGTGCCAGCAGCAAGAGGGACTCAGTTTTGTCAGAGACCCAGTACTTC.

This clonotype was seen more than once but under ten times. The chain combines TRBV30 with TRBJ2-5; a weak D match, TRBD2 (5 bases). Germline assignment: CDR1 GTSNPN and CDR2 SVGIG (reference sequence). This CDR3 has 12 residues. V gave up 6 bases and J gave up 5 bases, with 13 bases separating them. The CDR3 sequence: CACTSETETQYF. CDR3 sequence (DNA): TGTGCCTGTACTAGTGAAACGGAGACCCAGTACTTC.

This clonotype has only a few counts. This chain uses TRBV3-1 with TRBJ1-5, with TRBD1 identical over 7 bases. Germline V gene sequence: CDR1 LGHDT, CDR2 YNNKEL (reference sequence). The CDR3 spans 16 residues. Trimming cost V 1 base and J 4 bases; bases outside gene matches: 7. In DNA form, the CDR3 reads TGTGCCAGCAGCCAAGGGGTCGGACAGGTTAATCAGCCCCAGCATTTT. Its translation: CASSQGVGQVNQPQHF.

This clonotype was seen only a few times. The J gene is TRBJ1-1, the V gene TRBV5-6; a possible D gene is TRBD1 (6 bases). Trimming shortened V by 2 bases and J by 4 bases, and 12 bases separated the two germline ends. Germline lookup yields CDR1 SGHDT and CDR2 YYEEEE. This CDR3 spans 14 amino acids. The DNA for the CDR3 is TGTGCCAGCAGCTTCACAGGGTTTTTCACTGAAGCTTTCTTT. Protein sequence: CASSFTGFFTEAFF.

V is TRBV6-2 or TRBV6-3 and J is TRBJ2-5; 9 nucleotides match TRBD1. With 5 bases clipped from V and 5 bases from J, the junction kept 6 bases outside the gene matches. The CDR3 is made up of 14 amino acids. Germline-derived CDR1 and CDR2 are MNHEY and SVGEGT. The CDR3 sequence: CASSRPGTGETQYF. CDR3 sequence (DNA): TGTGCCAGCAGTCGGCCGGGGACAGGGGAGACCCAGTACTTC.

V usage is TRBV27 and J usage is TRBJ2-4, with 10 bases identical to TRBD2. The CDR3 has 18 residues. The V gene end was trimmed by 1 base and the J gene end by 4 bases; junction bases not matched to a gene: 10. Germline values: CDR1 MNHEY, CDR2 SMNVEV (reference sequence). CDR3 in DNA: TGTGCCAGCAGTTTATATTTTGGGCTAGCGGGGGCTAAAAACATTCAGTACTTC. The encoded protein is CASSLYFGLAGAKNIQYF.

Many counts were recorded for this clonotype. V is TRBV10-3 and J is TRBJ1-5, with D possibly being TRBD1 (5 bases). The CDR3 is 15 residues long. CDR1 and CDR2 from the germline V gene are ENHRY and SYGVKD. V was pared by 0 bases and J by 0 bases, with 6 bases between. The CDR3 reads CAISESTVSNQPQHF. Here the CDR3 DNA reads TGTGCCATCAGTGAGTCGACAGTTAGCAATCAGCCCCAGCATTTT.